Below are 26 T cell receptor beta chains sequenced from a single sample in a study of shared T cell receptors in the human thymus. TCRdb keeps only in-frame clones here, not all; method: immunoSEQ multiplex PCR. The sample gives approximately 730,000 clones, approximately 85% of which show up once; over 0.008% is in the top ten. This same sample was also part of a study on human thymus T cells.

The specimen sequenced was thymocytes. The source is a girl under three years old with a congenital heart defect.

CDR3 protein: CASSLFYRGLPDTQYF. The CDR3 DNA is TGCGCCAGCAGCTTGTTCTACAGGGGGCTACCAGATACGCAGTATTTT. V is TRBV5-1 and J is TRBJ2-3; 9 bases match TRBD1. Germline values: CDR1 SGHRS, CDR2 YFSETQ. Trimming took 1 base from V and 4 from J; bases not matched to a gene: 7. The CDR3 runs to 16 residues.

The J gene is TRBJ2-3, the V gene TRBV9, with a tentative D call TRBD2 (6 bases). V lost 4 bases and J lost 5, with 20 bases in between. In germline, CDR1 is SGDLS, CDR2 YYNGEE. This CDR3 is built from 16 residues. The CDR3 here is CASSPSGIAARDTQYF. The CDR3 bases are TGTGCCAGCAGCCCCTCTGGAATAGCGGCGAGAGATACGCAGTATTTT. The full variable domain, completed using reference TRBV9 and TRBJ2-3, is DSGVTQTPKHLITATGQRVTLRCSPRSGDLSVYWYQQSLDQGLQFLIQYYNGEERAKGNILERFSAQQFPDLHSELNLSSLELGDSALYFCASSPSGIAARDTQYFGPGTRLTVL.

This rearrangement joins TRBV2 to TRBJ1-2; TRBD1 might be the D (5 bases). Germline V gives CDR1 SNHLY, CDR2 FYNNEI. Trimming pared 7 bases from V and 9 bases from J, leaving 21 bases between. The CDR3 runs to 14 residues. The DNA of the CDR3 is TGTGCCAGCAAATGTGAGATCCCAGGGTTGAGCTACACCTTC. Its protein is CASKCEIPGLSYTF.

The table lists this clone with a count of one. This chain uses TRBV27 with TRBJ1-1, with 9 bases lining up with TRBD1. V trimming: 7 bases; J trimming: 0 bases; junction bases outside the gene matches: 9. CDR1 is MNHEY, CDR2 SMNVEV, per germline (reference sequence). The CDR3 contains 16 residues. CDR3 region: CASTPGTGPMNTEAFF. CDR3 DNA sequence: TGTGCCAGCACCCCAGGGACAGGGCCCATGAACACTGAAGCTTTCTTT.

This sequence joins TRBV4-1 and TRBJ1-2; D may be TRBD1 (5 bases). The CDR3 is 17 residues long. Germline lookup yields CDR1 MGHRA and CDR2 YSYEKL. Trimming removed 4 bases from V and 4 bases from J, with 22 bases in between. CDR3: CASSPREARGMVYGYTF. The CDR3 DNA is TGCGCCAGCAGCCCAAGGGAGGCTAGGGGTATGGTCTATGGCTACACCTTC.

As DNA, the CDR3 is TGTGCCAGTAGTATCCGGGCCCCCCAAAACAGGGGCACTGAAGCTTTCTTT. Protein: CASSIRAPQNRGTEAFF. This rearrangement joins TRBV19 to TRBJ1-1, with 7 bases aligning to TRBD1. Germline V gene data show CDR1 as LNHDA and CDR2 as SQIVND (reference sequence). This CDR3 has 17 residues. After removal of 3 bases from V and 4 bases from J, the junction contained 14 bases not matched to a gene. Combining the CDR3 with reference TRBV19 and TRBJ1-1 gives the whole variable domain DGGITQSPKYLFRKEGQNVTLSCEQNLNHDAMYWYRQDPGQGLRLIYYSQIVNDFQKGDIAEGYSVSREKKESFPLTVTSAQKNPTAFYLCASSIRAPQNRGTEAFFGQGTRLTVV.

Here the CDR3 reads CASSLGQGVGELFF. The CDR3 bases are TGCGCCAGCAGCTTGGGACAGGGAGTTGGGGAGCTGTTTTTT. This rearrangement joins TRBV5-1 to TRBJ2-2; TRBD1 agrees at 7 bases. CDR3 length: 14 residues. The V gene's germline CDR1 is SGHRS and CDR2 YFSETQ. V was clipped by 0 bases and J by 8 bases; unmatched bases: 4.

The chain employs TRBV28 and TRBJ1-6, with 9 bases identical to TRBD1. The CDR3 loop spans 16 amino acids. V dropped 3 bases and J dropped 7; count of bases not matched to a gene: 7. Germline-derived CDR1 and CDR2 are MDHEN and SYDVKM. The CDR3 DNA reads as TGTGCCAGCAGTTTGGGGCCCGGGACAGGGAATTCACCCCTCCACTTT. Translation: CASSLGPGTGNSPLHF. The full variable domain, with the rest looked up from reference TRBV28 and TRBJ1-6, is DVKVTQSSRYLVKRTGEKVFLECVQDMDHENMFWYRQDPGLGLRLIYFSYDVKMKEKGDIPEGYSVSREKKERFSLILESASTNQTSMYLCASSLGPGTGNSPLHFGNGTRLTVT.

V usage is TRBV4-1 and J usage is TRBJ1-5; D is perhaps TRBD1 (6 bases). The CDR3 has 15 amino acids. In germline, CDR1 is MGHRA, CDR2 YSYEKL. Trimming cost V 3 bases and J 6 bases, with 15 bases left between them. The DNA of the CDR3 is TGCGCCAGCAGCCACCTAGGACAGCTGGGTCAGCCCCAGCATTTT. Its protein is CASSHLGQLGQPQHF.

For the CDR3, the DNA is TGTGCCAGCACCCGGACAGGCGCTCCTAACACCCCCGGGGAGCTGTTTTTT. Translating gives CASTRTGAPNTPGELFF. The chain links TRBV9 to TRBJ2-2; 7 nucleotides agree with TRBD1. Germline assignment: CDR1 SGDLS and CDR2 YYNGEE. With V trimmed by 6 bases and J by 6 bases, 17 bases remained unmatched. This CDR3 has 17 residues.

This chain links TRBV5-6 with TRBJ1-2; TRBD1 aligns across 7 bases. V gave up 4 bases and J gave up 4 bases; unmatched junction bases: 4. Germline CDR1 SGHDT, CDR2 YYEEEE. This CDR3 has 13 amino acids. The CDR3 protein is CASSRGQRYGYTF. The CDR3 DNA reads as TGTGCCAGCAGCCGGGGACAGCGCTATGGCTACACCTTC.

This clone was seen a single time. The chain links TRBV5-6 to TRBJ2-7, with 10 bases fitting TRBD2. CDR1 is SGHDT and CDR2 is YYEEEE in the germline V gene. The CDR3 has 14 residues. The junction had 6 bases not matched to a gene; V was cut back by 2 bases and J by 7 bases. The CDR3 DNA reads as TGTGCCAGCAGCTTTGGGACTAGCGTCGTGGAGCAGTACTTC. Protein: CASSFGTSVVEQYF. The full variable domain, in which reference TRBV5-6 and TRBJ2-7 provide the parts outside the CDR3, is DAGVTQSPTHLIKTRGQQVTLRCSPKSGHDTVSWYQQALGQGPQFIFQYYEEEERQRGNFPDRFSGHQFPNYSSELNVNALLLGDSALYLCASSFGTSVVEQYFGPGTRLTVT.

Turning to this clone: Compared with germline, one end of the junction differs, possibly owing to a read error. V is TRBV20-1 and J is TRBJ1-6; 8 bases are a match to TRBD1. This CDR3 has 10 residues. Germline CDR1 DFQATT, CDR2 SNEGSKA (reference sequence). The CDR3 spells CSAGLGTGYF. CDR3 bases: TGCAGTGCTGGCCTCGGGACAGGTTACTTT.

J is TRBJ2-7 and V is TRBV15, with 11 bases matching TRBD1. The junction had 16 bases not matched to a gene; V was cut back by 6 bases and J by 0 bases. The germline gives CDR1 LNHNV, CDR2 YYDKDF (reference sequence). The CDR3 contains 19 residues. The CDR3 protein is CATSPDGGDRGAGSYEQYF. The CDR3 nucleotides read TGTGCCACCAGTCCGGATGGGGGGGACAGGGGGGCAGGCTCCTACGAGCAGTACTTC.

The V gene is TRBV7-4, the J gene TRBJ2-7, with 7 bases lining up with TRBD2. This CDR3 is built from 19 residues. In germline, CDR1 is SGHVT, CDR2 SQSDAQ. V shed 2 bases and J 0 bases; nucleotides not matched to a gene: 16. In DNA form, the CDR3 reads TGTGCCAGCAGCTTAATGCGGGGGTGTGCAGTCAAGAGCTCCTACGAGCAGTACTTC. Translation gives CASSLMRGCAVKSSYEQYF.

The chain links TRBV2 to TRBJ1-2; possibly TRBD1 for D (6 bases). Germline V gene sequence: CDR1 SNHLY, CDR2 FYNNEI. V was shortened by 4 bases and J by 4 bases, with 16 bases between the two germline ends. This CDR3 has 15 residues. CDR3 sequence: CASSAQGRLGYGYTF. As DNA, the CDR3 is TGTGCCAGCAGTGCACAGGGTCGGTTAGGCTATGGCTACACCTTC.

The V call is TRBV7-8, the J call TRBJ1-1; 8 bases are shared with TRBD1. Trimming at V came to 5 bases and at J to 1 base, leaving 9 bases not matched to a gene. Germline V gene sequence: CDR1 SGHVS, CDR2 FQNEAQ. The CDR3 totals 16 residues. DNA for the CDR3: TGTGCCAGCAGCCACATGGACAGGGCTAAGAACACTGAAGCTTTCTTT. Translating it yields CASSHMDRAKNTEAFF. Based on the CDR3 plus reference TRBV7-8 and TRBJ1-1, the full variable domain is GAGVSQSPRYKVAKRGQDVALRCDPISGHVSLFWYQQALGQGPEFLTYFQNEAQLDKSGLPSDRFFAERPEGSVSTLKIQRTQQEDSAVYLCASSHMDRAKNTEAFFGQGTRLTVV.

The chain employs TRBV11-3 and TRBJ1-5; D not resolved. V was trimmed by 4 bases and J by 6 bases, leaving 7 bases between them. CDR3 length: 12 amino acids. Germline values: CDR1 SGHNT, CDR2 YENEEA. CDR3 sequence (DNA): TGTGCCAGCAGCTCCCGGAGTCAGCCCCAGCATTTT. Its translation: CASSSRSQPQHF.

The rearrangement links TRBV5-1 to TRBJ2-1; 13 bases map to TRBD2. The CDR3 is 18 residues long. The germline V gene encodes CDR1 SGHRS and CDR2 YFSETQ. V lost 1 base to trimming and J lost 5 bases; unmatched junction nucleotides: 9. In DNA, the CDR3 is TGCGCCAGCAGCTTGCTTCCGGGACTAGCGGGGTACAACAATGAGCAGTTCTTC. Protein sequence: CASSLLPGLAGYNNEQFF.

The genes are TRBV5-6 and TRBJ1-1; D is possibly TRBD1 (5 bases). The CDR3 contains 14 residues. Deletions cut 6 bases from V and 5 bases from J, with 17 bases between. From germline, CDR1 is SGHDT and CDR2 YYEEEE. The CDR3 spells CASIPWGVRTEAFF. The CDR3 DNA reads TGTGCCAGCATCCCGTGGGGGGTACGAACTGAAGCTTTCTTT.

The chain employs TRBV5-4 and TRBJ2-1, with D maybe TRBD1 (6 bases). This CDR3 comprises 19 residues. Per the germline V gene, CDR1 is SGHNT and CDR2 is YYREEE (reference sequence). V lost 3 bases to trimming and J lost 1 base, with 23 bases between them. The CDR3 DNA reads as TGTGCCAGCAGCTCCCTGGGGGCGCGAAGTCAACGGTCCTACAATGAGCAGTTCTTC. Its translation: CASSSLGARSQRSYNEQFF.

The chain combines TRBV19 with TRBJ2-2, with 8 bases lining up with TRBD1. Losses at the gene ends were 6 bases for V and 8 bases for J; bases not matched to a gene: 20. Per the germline V gene, CDR1 is LNHDA and CDR2 is SQIVND (reference sequence). The CDR3 spans 18 residues. The CDR3: CASRAGGLKYLLDGELFF. The CDR3 DNA sequence: TGTGCCAGTAGGGCAGGGGGCTTGAAGTACCTACTGGATGGGGAGCTGTTTTTT.

The chain employs TRBV5-1 and TRBJ1-1; 8 positions match TRBD1. With V trimmed by 4 bases and J by 10 bases, 15 bases remained unmatched. CDR3 size: 15 residues. Germline CDR1 and CDR2: SGHRS and YFSETQ. DNA of the CDR3: TGCGCCAGCAGCGCCTCGGGACAGGTTGCCTCGGGAGCTTTCTTT. Residues: CASSASGQVASGAFF.

About this clone itself: The same CDR3 also results from other DNA sequences found in this sample. The CDR3 DNA reads TGTGCCAGCAGCGGACAAGATAACTATGGCTACACCTTC. This encodes CASSGQDNYGYTF. V usage is TRBV9 and J usage is TRBJ1-2; no clear D gene. CDR3 length: 13 residues. V dropped 3 bases and J dropped 1 base, with 7 bases sitting between them. Germline V gene data show CDR1 as SGDLS and CDR2 as YYNGEE.

Here the CDR3 reads CASSYLAGDTQYF. CDR3 nucleotides: TGTGCCAGCAGCTACCTAGCGGGAGATACGCAGTATTTT. The chain links TRBV13 to TRBJ2-3; 8 nucleotides match TRBD2. V lost 4 bases and J lost 5; bases outside the gene matches: 2. The CDR3 spans 13 residues. The germline gives CDR1 PRHDT, CDR2 FYEKMQ (reference sequence). Full variable domain (missing parts from reference TRBV13 and TRBJ2-3): AAGVIQSPRHLIKEKRETATLKCYPIPRHDTVYWYQQGPGQDPQFLISFYEKMQSDKGSIPDRFSAQQFSDYHSELNMSSLELGDSALYFCASSYLAGDTQYFGPGTRLTVL.

The chain combines TRBV4-1 with TRBJ2-5, with D perhaps TRBD1 (6 bases). There are 15 residues in the CDR3. Between the trimmed V and J ends, which lost 1 base and 3 bases, there was a span of 12 bases. Germline-derived CDR1 and CDR2 are MGHRA and YSYEKL. The CDR3, as DNA: TGCGCCAGCAGCCAAGTTGGGTCAGGGGAAGAGACCCAGTACTTC. This codes for CASSQVGSGEETQYF.